This T cell receptor (beta chain) comes out of a study of T cell responses to AZD1222 COVID-19 vaccine. General study results and limits: Clonal diversity may have been underestimated in mostly white British donors.

Measured with immunoSEQ multiplex PCR; TCRdb has only the in-frame clones, and not every one. The profile shows some 200,000 clones, roughly nine tenths of them singletons. In regard to this clone: The antigen is not known.

Germline values: CDR1 SGHTA, CDR2 FQGNSA. The CDR3 is made up of 15 amino acids. Trimming removed 5 bases from V and 0 bases from J, with 10 bases in between. This TCR was sampled from an adult who received the AZD1222 COVID-19 vaccine. The input for sequencing was peripheral blood, taken 28 days after the second AZD1222 dose. The chain links TRBV7-2 to TRBJ1-4, with D unclear. The CDR3 loop reads CASSPGRATNEKLFF. The CDR3 DNA sequence: TGTGCCAGCAGCCCGGGCCGAGCAACTAATGAAAAACTGTTTTTT.